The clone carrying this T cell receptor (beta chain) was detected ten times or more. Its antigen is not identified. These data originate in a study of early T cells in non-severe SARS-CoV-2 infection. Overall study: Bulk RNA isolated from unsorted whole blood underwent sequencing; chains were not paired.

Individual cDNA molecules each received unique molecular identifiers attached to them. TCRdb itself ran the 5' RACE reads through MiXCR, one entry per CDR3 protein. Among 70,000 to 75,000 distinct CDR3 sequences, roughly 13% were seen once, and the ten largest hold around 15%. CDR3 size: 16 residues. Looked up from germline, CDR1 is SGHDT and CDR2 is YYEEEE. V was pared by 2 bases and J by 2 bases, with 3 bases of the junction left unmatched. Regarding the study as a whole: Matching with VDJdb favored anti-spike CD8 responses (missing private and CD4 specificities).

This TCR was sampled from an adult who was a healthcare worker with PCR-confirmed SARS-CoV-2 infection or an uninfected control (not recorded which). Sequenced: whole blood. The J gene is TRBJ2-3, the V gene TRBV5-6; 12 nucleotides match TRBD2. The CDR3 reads CASSFTSGGTTDTQYF. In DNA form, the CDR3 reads TGTGCCAGCAGCTTTACTAGCGGGGGGACCACAGATACGCAGTATTTT.